The clone carrying this T cell receptor (beta chain) was found a few times. What it recognizes is unknown. The sample belongs to a study of CD8 T cells in ankylosing spondylitis. TCRdb re-analysed the 5' RACE reads in MiXCR, keeping a single row per CDR3 protein. The table lists about 150,000 distinct CDR3 sequences, under 55% of them singletons. Trimming removed 6 bases at V and 0 bases at J, with 12 bases between. The CDR3 length is 15 residues. From germline, CDR1 is SNHLY and CDR2 FYNNEI. Findings of the study overall: Disease-associated clones were CD8+ and fairly uncommon in peripheral blood.

The TCR comes from a male donor with ankylosing spondylitis. The chain recombines TRBV2 with TRBJ2-1, with a possible D match to TRBD2 (5 bases). Sequencing used synovial fluid, either unsorted or a sorted T cell fraction (not recorded which). CDR3 sequence reads: CASRVSESSYNEQFF. The CDR3 bases are TGTGCCAGCAGGGTTAGCGAAAGCTCCTACAATGAGCAGTTCTTC.